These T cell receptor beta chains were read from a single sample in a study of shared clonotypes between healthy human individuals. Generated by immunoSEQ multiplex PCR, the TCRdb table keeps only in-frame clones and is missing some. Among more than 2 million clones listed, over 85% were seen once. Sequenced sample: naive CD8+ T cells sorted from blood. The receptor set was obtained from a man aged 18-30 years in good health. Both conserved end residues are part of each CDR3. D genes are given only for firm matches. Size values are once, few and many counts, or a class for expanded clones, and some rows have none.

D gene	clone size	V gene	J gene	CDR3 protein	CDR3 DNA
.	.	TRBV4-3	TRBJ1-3	CASSHLQVSGNTIYF	TGCGCCAGCAGCCACTTACAGGTCTCTGGAAACACCATATATTTT
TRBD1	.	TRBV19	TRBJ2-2	CASTSDRGETGELFF	TGTGCCAGTACCTCGGACAGGGGGGAGACCGGGGAGCTGTTTTTT
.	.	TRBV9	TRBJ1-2	CASSRLGSGILSNYGYTF	TGTGCCAGCAGCCGCCTAGGGTCAGGAATATTGTCTAACTATGGCTACACCTTC
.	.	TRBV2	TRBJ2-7	CATQGGDSYEQYF	TGTGCCACCCAGGGGGGAGACAGCTACGAGCAGTACTTC
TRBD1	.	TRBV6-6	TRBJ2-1	CASSYIRTGGYNEQFF	TGTGCCAGCAGTTACATAAGGACAGGGGGCTACAATGAGCAGTTCTTC
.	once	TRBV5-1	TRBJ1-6	CASSLRGEGSPLHF	TGCGCCAGCAGCTTACGCGGGGAAGGGTCACCCCTCCACTTT
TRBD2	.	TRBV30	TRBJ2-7	CAWSFSGVDYEQYF	TGTGCCTGGAGTTTCAGCGGGGTAGACTACGAGCAGTACTTC
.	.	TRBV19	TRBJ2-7	CASSPGTHYEQYF	TGCGCCAGTAGTCCCGGGACACACTACGAGCAGTACTTC
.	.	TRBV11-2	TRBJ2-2	CASSLRLPGELFF	TGTGCCAGCAGCCTCAGACTACCGGGGGAGCTGTTTTTT
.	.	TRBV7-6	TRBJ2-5	CASSGQVYQETQYF	TGTGCCAGCAGCGGACAAGTGTACCAAGAGACCCAGTACTTC
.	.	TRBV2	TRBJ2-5	CASSVGSGLGETQYF	TGTGCCAGCAGTGTAGGGTCAGGCCTAGGGGAGACCCAGTACTTC
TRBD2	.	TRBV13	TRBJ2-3	CASRFLAGGSEYTQYF	TGTGCCAGCAGATTTCTAGCGGGCGGGAGCGAGTATACGCAGTATTTT
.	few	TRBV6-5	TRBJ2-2	CASSHTGELFF	TGTGCCAGCAGTCACACCGGGGAGCTGTTTTTT
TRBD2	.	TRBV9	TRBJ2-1	CASSRKAGGLYNEQFF	TGTGCCAGCAGCCGGAAAGCGGGAGGACTCTACAATGAGCAGTTCTTC
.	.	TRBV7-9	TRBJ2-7	CASSLRGGYEQYF	TGTGCCAGCAGCTTGAGGGGGGGCTACGAGCAGTACTTC
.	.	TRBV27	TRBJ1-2	CASSLLYGATYGYTF	TGTGCCAGCAGTTTACTATACGGGGCCACTTATGGCTACACCTTC
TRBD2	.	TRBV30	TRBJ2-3	CAWSISGTTDTQYF	TGTGCCTGGAGTATTAGCGGGACCACAGATACGCAGTATTTT
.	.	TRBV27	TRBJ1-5	CASSSYNQPQHF	TGTGCCAGCAGTTCCTACAATCAGCCCCAGCATTTT
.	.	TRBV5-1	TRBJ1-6	CASREGGSPLHF	TGCGCCAGCAGGGAGGGGGGGTCACCCCTCCACTTT
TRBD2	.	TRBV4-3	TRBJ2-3	CASSRLTSGTGPSTDTQYF	TGCGCCAGCAGCCGACTAACTAGCGGGACTGGCCCTAGCACAGATACGCAGTATTTT
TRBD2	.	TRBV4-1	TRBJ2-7	CASSPPGLAGGSSYEQYF	TGCGCCAGCAGCCCTCCAGGACTAGCGGGGGGGAGCTCCTACGAGCAGTACTTC
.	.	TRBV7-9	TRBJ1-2	CASSLGTAPNYGYTF	TGTGCCAGCAGCTTAGGGACAGCGCCTAACTATGGCTACACCTTC
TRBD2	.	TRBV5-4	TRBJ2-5	CASSLELAGGETQYF	TGTGCCAGCAGCTTGGAACTAGCGGGGGGAGAGACCCAGTACTTC
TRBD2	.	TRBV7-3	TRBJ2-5	CASSLVLAPQETQYF	TGTGCCAGCAGCTTAGTACTAGCGCCCCAAGAGACCCAGTACTTC
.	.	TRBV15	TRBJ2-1	CATSSRGGGGVDEQFF	TGTGCCACCAGCAGCCGGGGCGGAGGGGGAGTGGATGAGCAGTTCTTC
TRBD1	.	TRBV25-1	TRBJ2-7	CASSTGVEQYF	TGTGCCAGCAGTACAGGGGTAGAGCAGTACTTC
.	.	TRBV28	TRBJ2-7	CASSTGITYEQYF	TGTGCCAGTTCAACAGGGATAACCTACGAGCAGTACTTC
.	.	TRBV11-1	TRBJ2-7	CASSFGGTYEQYF	TGTGCCAGCAGCTTCGGGGGAACCTACGAGCAGTACTTC
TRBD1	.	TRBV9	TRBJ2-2	CASSVGDRERGELFF	TGTGCCAGCAGCGTAGGGGACAGGGAACGGGGGGAGCTGTTTTTT
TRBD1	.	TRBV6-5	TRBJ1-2	CASSPQTGAGYGYTF	TGTGCCAGCAGTCCCCAGACAGGGGCGGGCTACGGCTACACCTTC
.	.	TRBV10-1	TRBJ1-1	CASSVEGSVKAFF	TGCGCCAGCAGCGTCGAAGGATCTGTTAAAGCTTTCTTT
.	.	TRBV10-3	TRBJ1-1	CAISESSGTEAFF	TGTGCCATCAGTGAGTCCAGTGGGACTGAAGCTTTCTTT
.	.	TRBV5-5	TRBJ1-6	CASSLRSSYNSPLHF	TGTGCCAGCAGCCTGAGAAGCTCCTATAATTCACCCCTCCACTTT
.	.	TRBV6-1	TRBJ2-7	CASSSTLSRLYEQYF	TGTGCCAGCAGCTCGACCCTTAGTCGCCTCTACGAGCAGTACTTC
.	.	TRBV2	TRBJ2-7	CASRELGNVYEQYF	TGTGCCAGCAGAGAGTTGGGAAACGTCTACGAGCAGTACTTC
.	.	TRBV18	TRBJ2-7	CASSPIQGSDLYEQYF	TGTGCCAGCTCCCCGATACAGGGCTCGGATCTCTACGAGCAGTACTTC
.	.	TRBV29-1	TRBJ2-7	CSVVGDSHEQYF	TGCAGCGTTGTCGGTGACAGCCACGAGCAGTACTTC
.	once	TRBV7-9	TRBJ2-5	CASSPWDGSGAQYF	TGTGCCAGCAGCCCATGGGACGGTTCCGGGGCCCAGTACTTC
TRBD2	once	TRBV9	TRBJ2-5	CASSVGTSGVYQETQYF	TGTGCCAGCAGCGTAGGAACTAGCGGGGTGTACCAAGAGACCCAGTACTTC
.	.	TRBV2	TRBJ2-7	CASSAIYEQYF	TGTGCCAGCAGTGCCATTTACGAGCAGTACTTC
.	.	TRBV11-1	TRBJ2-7	CASSLRSPSTSYEQYF	TGTGCCAGCAGCTTAAGGTCTCCATCGACCTCCTACGAGCAGTACTTC
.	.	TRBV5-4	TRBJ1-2	CASSLMTANYGYTF	TGTGCCAGCAGCTTGATGACAGCTAACTATGGCTACACCTTC
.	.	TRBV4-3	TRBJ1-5	CASSQDQVSNQPQHF	TGCGCCAGCAGCCAAGATCAGGTTAGCAATCAGCCCCAGCATTTT
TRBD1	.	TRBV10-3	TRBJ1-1	CAIRAGGPEAFF	TGTGCCATCAGAGCAGGGGGTCCTGAAGCTTTCTTT
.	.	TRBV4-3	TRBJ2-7	CASSQEISGSYEQYF	TGCGCCAGCAGCCAAGAGATTAGCGGCTCCTACGAGCAGTACTTC
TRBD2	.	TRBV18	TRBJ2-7	CASSPPSSGPYEQYF	TGTGCCAGCTCACCCCCCTCTAGCGGGCCCTACGAGCAGTACTTC
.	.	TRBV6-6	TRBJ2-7	CASMTESSYEQYF	TGTGCCAGCATGACAGAGAGCTCCTACGAGCAGTACTTC
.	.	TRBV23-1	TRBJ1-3	CASSPEGGLTGNTIYF	TGCGCCAGCAGCCCCGAGGGGGGACTTACTGGAAACACCATATATTTT